This is a list of T cell receptor beta chains from one sample in a study of T cells in tumors after PD-1 blockade. Only in-frame clones appear in the TCRdb table, and some are missing; sequencing was by immunoSEQ multiplex PCR. The table lists about 59,000 clones, about four fifths of them singletons, with about an eighth in the top ten. The sample in question was PBMCs, obtained before anti-PD-1 treatment. The origin of the receptors is a human donor with basal cell carcinoma. Both conserved end residues are part of each CDR3. D genes are given only for firm matches. The size of a clone is reported for some rows only, either as once, few or many, or as a class for expanded clones.

d_call,clone_size,j_call,v_call,cdr3_aa,cdr3_nt
TRBD1,NA,TRBJ1-3,TRBV7-9,CASSLGGQLGNTIYF,TGTGCCAGCAGCTTGGGGGGACAGCTTGGAAACACCATATATTTT
TRBD1,many,TRBJ1-2,TRBV2,CASSGDRGYTF,TGTGCCAGCAGCGGGGACAGGGGCTACACCTTC
NA,NA,TRBJ1-6,TRBV2,CASSASGRTAPLHF,TGTGCCAGCAGTGCGTCGGGACGTACCGCACCCCTCCACTTT
NA,NA,TRBJ2-7,TRBV2,CASSEWGATREQYF,TGTGCCAGCAGTGAATGGGGGGCCACTCGAGAGCAGTACTTC
TRBD1,NA,TRBJ2-5,TRBV19,CASSAPGTGKETQYF,TGTGCCAGTAGCGCCCCCGGGACAGGGAAAGAGACCCAGTACTTC
TRBD1,NA,TRBJ1-6,TRBV6-5,CASSYERDRENSPLHF,TGTGCCAGCAGTTACGAGCGAGACAGGGAGAATTCACCCCTCCACTTT
NA,NA,TRBJ2-3,TRBV10-3,CAISEGHTQYF,TGTGCCATCAGTGAGGGACATACGCAGTATTTT
TRBD1,NA,TRBJ2-3,TRBV11-3,CASSLGQGGSDTQYF,TGTGCCAGCAGCTTAGGACAGGGGGGATCAGATACGCAGTATTTT
NA,NA,TRBJ2-7,TRBV7-6,CASSPPGRMYEQYF,TGTGCCAGCAGCCCGCCGGGACGGATGTACGAGCAGTACTTC
NA,NA,TRBJ2-6,TRBV7-3,CASSPPPWAGRSGANVLTF,TGTGCCAGCAGCCCCCCACCTTGGGCAGGGCGGTCTGGGGCCAACGTCCTGACTTTC
NA,NA,TRBJ1-3,TRBV7-2,CASSLVGGPGNTIYF,TGTGCCAGCAGCTTAGTCGGGGGTCCGGGAAACACCATATATTTT
TRBD2,NA,TRBJ2-1,TRBV27,CASGLAGNNEQFF,TGTGCCAGCGGACTAGCGGGGAACAATGAGCAGTTCTTC
TRBD1,NA,TRBJ1-5,TRBV20-1,CSASRARGYNQPQHF,TGCAGTGCTAGTCGCGCCAGGGGGTACAATCAGCCCCAGCATTTT
NA,NA,TRBJ1-2,TRBV3-1/TRBV3-2,CASSQRWTSNYGYTF,TGTGCCAGCAGCCAAAGGTGGACATCCAACTATGGCTACACCTTC